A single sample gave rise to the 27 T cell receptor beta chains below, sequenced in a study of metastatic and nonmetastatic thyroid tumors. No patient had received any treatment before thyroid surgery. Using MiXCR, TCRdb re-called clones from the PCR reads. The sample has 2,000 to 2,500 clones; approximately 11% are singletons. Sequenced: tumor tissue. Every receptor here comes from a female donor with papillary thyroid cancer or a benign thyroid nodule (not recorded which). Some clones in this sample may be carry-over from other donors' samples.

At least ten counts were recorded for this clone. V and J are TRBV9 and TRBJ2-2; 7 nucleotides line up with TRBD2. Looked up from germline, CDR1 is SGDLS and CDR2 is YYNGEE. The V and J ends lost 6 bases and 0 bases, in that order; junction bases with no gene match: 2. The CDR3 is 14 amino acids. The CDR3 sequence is CASNRGANTGELFF. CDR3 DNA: TGTGCCAGCAACCGGGGGGCGAACACCGGGGAGCTGTTTTTT.

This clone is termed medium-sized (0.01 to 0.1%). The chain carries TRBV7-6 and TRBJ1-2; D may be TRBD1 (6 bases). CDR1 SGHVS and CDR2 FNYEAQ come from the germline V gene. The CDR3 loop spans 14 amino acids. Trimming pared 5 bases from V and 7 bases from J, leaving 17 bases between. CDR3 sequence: CASSPGPGTFGYTF. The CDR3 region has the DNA TGTGCCAGCAGCCCCGGTCCCGGGACATTTGGCTACACCTTC.

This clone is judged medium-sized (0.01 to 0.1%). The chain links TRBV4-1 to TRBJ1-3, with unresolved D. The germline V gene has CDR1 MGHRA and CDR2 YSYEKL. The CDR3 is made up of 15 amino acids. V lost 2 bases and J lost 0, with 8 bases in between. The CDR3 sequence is CASSQSSISGNTIYF. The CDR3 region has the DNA TGCGCCAGCAGCCAATCCAGTATCTCTGGAAACACCATATATTTT.

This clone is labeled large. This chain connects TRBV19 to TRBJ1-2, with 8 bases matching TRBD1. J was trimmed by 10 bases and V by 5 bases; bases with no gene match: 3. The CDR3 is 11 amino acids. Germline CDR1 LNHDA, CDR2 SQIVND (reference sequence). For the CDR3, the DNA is TGTGCCAGTAGTGCCAGGGGGCACTACACCTTC. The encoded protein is CASSARGHYTF.

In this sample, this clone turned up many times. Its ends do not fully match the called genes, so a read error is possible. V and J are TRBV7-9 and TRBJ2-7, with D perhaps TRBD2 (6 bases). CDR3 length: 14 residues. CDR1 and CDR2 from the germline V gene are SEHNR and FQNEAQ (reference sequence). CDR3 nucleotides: TGTGCCAGCAGCTTAGCGGGGGGAGTCTACGAGCGGTACTTC. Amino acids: CASSLAGGVYERYF.

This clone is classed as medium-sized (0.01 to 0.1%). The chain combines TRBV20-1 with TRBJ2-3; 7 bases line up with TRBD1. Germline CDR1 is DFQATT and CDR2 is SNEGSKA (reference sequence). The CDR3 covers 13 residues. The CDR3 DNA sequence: TGCAGCCTCGGACAGGTCGGAACAGATACGCAGTATTTT. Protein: CSLGQVGTDTQYF.

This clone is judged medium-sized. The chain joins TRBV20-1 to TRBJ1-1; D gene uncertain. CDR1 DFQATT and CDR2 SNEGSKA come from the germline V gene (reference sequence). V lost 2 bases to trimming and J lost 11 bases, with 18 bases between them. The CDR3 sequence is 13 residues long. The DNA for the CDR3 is TGCAGTGCTAGAAGGCCCGCGATGGATGGGGCTTTCTTT. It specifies CSARRPAMDGAFF.

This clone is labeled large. The CDR3 nucleotides are TGTGCCAGCAGCTTGGGAAACAGGGATTCACCCCTCCACTTT. Its protein is CASSLGNRDSPLHF. The chain is built from TRBV7-3 and TRBJ1-6, with a weak D call TRBD1 (6 bases). CDR1 and CDR2 from the germline V gene are SGHTA and FQGTGA. The V gene lost 3 bases and the J gene lost 8 bases, with 11 bases spanning the gap. The CDR3 has 14 amino acids.

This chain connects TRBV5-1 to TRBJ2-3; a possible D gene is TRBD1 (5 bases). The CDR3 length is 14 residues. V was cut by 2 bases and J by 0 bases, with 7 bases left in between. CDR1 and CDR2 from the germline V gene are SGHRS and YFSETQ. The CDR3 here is CASSLGQSTDTQYF. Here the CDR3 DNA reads TGCGCCAGCAGCTTAGGACAAAGCACAGATACGCAGTATTTT. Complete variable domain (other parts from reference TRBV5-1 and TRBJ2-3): KAGVTQTPRYLIKTRGQQVTLSCSPISGHRSVSWYQQTPGQGLQFLFEYFSETQRNKGNFPGRFSGRQFSNSRSEMNVSTLELGDSALYLCASSLGQSTDTQYFGPGTRLTVL.

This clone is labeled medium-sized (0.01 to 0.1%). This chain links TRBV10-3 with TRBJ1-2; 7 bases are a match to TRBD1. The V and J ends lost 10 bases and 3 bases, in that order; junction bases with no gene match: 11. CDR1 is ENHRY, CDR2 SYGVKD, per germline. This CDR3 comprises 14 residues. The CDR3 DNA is TGTGCCACCAACCGGGACAGAACCCACTATGGCTACACCTTC. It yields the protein CATNRDRTHYGYTF.

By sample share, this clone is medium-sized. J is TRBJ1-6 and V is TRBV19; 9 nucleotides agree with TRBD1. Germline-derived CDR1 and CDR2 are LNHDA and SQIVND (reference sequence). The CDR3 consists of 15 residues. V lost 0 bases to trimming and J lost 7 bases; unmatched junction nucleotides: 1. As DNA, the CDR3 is TGTGCCAGTAGTATAGAAGGGACAGGGAATTCACCCCTCCACTTT. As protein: CASSIEGTGNSPLHF.

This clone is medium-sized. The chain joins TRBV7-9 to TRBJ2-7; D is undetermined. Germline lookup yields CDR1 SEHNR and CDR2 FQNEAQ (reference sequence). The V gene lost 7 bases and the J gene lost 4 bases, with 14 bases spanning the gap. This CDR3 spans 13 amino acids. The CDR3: CASTVSELYEQYF. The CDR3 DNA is TGTGCCAGCACCGTGTCGGAACTTTACGAGCAGTACTTC.

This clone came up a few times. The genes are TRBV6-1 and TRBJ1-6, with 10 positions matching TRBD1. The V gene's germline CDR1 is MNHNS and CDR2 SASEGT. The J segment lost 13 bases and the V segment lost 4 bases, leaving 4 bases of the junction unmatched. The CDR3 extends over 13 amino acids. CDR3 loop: CASSGTGGSPLHF. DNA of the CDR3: TGTGCCAGCAGTGGGACAGGGGGTTCGCCCCTCCACTTT.

The CDR3 is CATRGPNEAFF. As DNA, the CDR3 is TGTGCCACCAGGGGACCGAATGAAGCTTTCTTT. The chain carries TRBV28 and TRBJ1-1; maybe TRBD1 (6 bases). Germline V lookup: CDR1 MDHEN, CDR2 SYDVKM. The CDR3 runs 11 residues. Between the trimmed V and J ends, which lost 10 bases and 7 bases, there was a span of 13 bases.

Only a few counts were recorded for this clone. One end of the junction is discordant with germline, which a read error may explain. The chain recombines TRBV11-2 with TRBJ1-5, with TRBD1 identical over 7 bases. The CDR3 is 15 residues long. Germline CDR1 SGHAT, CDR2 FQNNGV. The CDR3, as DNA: TGTGCCAGCAGCTTAGATGGGACAGACAATCGGCCCCAGCATTTT. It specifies CASSLDGTDNRPQHF. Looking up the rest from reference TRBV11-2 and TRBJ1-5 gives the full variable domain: EAGVAQSPRYKIIEKRQSVAFWCNPISGHATLYWYQQILGQGPKLLIQFQNNGVVDDSQLPKDRFSAERLKGVDSTLKIQPAKLEDSAVYLCASSLDGTDNRPQHFGDGTRLSIL.

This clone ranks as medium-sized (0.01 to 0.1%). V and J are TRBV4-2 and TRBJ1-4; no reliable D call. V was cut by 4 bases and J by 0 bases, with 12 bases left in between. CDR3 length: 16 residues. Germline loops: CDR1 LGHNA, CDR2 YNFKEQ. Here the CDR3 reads CASSRISTATNEKLFF. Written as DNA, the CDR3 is TGTGCCAGCAGCCGTATCAGTACCGCAACTAATGAAAAACTGTTTTTT.

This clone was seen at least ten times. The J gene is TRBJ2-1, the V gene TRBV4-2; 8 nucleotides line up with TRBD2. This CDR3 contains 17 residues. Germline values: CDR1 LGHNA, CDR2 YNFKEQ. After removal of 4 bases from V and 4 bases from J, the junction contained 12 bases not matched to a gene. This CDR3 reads CASSPEGTRGRYNEQFF. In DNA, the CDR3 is TGTGCCAGCAGCCCAGAGGGGACTAGGGGCCGATACAATGAGCAGTTCTTC.

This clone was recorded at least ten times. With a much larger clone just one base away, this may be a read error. CDR3 nucleotide sequence: TGTGCCAGCAGCTTAATCGCAGGGGTTCTCTCTGGAGACACCATATATTTT. Encoded protein: CASSLIAGVLSGDTIYF. The chain carries TRBV11-2 and TRBJ1-3, with D possibly matching TRBD1 (6 bases). In germline, CDR1 is SGHAT, CDR2 FQNNGV. The CDR3 is made up of 17 amino acids.

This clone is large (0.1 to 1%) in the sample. Here the CDR3 DNA reads TGTGCCAGCAGCCACAGTGACTCCGGCGGCGGCTACACCTTC. It codes for CASSHSDSGGGYTF. The V call is TRBV7-9, the J call TRBJ1-2; the D is unclear. Trimming took off 5 bases at V and 8 bases at J, with 18 bases between the two ends. Per the germline V gene, CDR1 is SEHNR and CDR2 is FQNEAQ (reference sequence). The CDR3 runs 14 residues. Full variable domain (remainder filled in from reference TRBV7-9 and TRBJ1-2): DTGVSQNPRHKITKRGQNVTFRCDPISEHNRLYWYRQTLGQGPEFLTYFQNEAQLEKSRLLSDRFSAERPKGSFSTLEIQRTEQGDSAMYLCASSHSDSGGGYTFGSGTRLTVV.

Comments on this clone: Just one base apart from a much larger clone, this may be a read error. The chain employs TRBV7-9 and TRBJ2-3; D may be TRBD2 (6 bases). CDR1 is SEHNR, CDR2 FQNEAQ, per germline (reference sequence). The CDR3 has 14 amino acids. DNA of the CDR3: TGTGCCAGCAGCTTAGGGGGAGGCACATATACGCAGTATTTT. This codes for CASSLGGGTYTQYF. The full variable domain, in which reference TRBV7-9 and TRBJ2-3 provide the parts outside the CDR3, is DTGVSQNPRHKITKRGQNVTFRCDPISEHNRLYWYRQTLGQGPEFLTYFQNEAQLEKSRLLSDRFSAERPKGSFSTLEIQRTEQGDSAMYLCASSLGGGTYTQYFGPGTRLTVL.

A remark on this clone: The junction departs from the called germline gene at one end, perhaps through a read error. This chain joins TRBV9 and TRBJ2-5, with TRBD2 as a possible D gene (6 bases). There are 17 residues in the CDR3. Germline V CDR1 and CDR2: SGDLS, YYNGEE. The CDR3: CASTVGPAGRFQETQYF. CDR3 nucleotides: TGTGCCAGCACCGTAGGGCCCGCGGGACGATTCCAAGAGACCCAGTACTTC.

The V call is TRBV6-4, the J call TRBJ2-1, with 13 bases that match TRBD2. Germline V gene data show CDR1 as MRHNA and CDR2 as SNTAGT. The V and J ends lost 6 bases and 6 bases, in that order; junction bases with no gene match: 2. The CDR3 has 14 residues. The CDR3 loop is CASRTSGGPNEQFF. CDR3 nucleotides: TGTGCCAGCAGGACTAGCGGGGGGCCCAATGAGCAGTTCTTC.

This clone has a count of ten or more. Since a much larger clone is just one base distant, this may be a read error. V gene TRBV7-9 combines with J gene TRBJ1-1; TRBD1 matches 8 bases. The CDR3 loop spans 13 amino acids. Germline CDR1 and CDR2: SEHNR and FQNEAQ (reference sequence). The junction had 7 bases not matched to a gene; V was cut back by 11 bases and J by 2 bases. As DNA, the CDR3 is TGTGCCGGCCTGACAGGGGCTAACACTGAAGCTTTCTTT. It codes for CAGLTGANTEAFF.

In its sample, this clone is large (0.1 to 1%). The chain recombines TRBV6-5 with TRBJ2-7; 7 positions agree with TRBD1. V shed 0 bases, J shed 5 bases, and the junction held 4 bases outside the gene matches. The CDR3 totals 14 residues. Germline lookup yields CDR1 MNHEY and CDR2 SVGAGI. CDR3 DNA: TGTGCCAGCAGTTACTCGAGACAGGGCCACGAGCAGTACTTC. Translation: CASSYSRQGHEQYF.

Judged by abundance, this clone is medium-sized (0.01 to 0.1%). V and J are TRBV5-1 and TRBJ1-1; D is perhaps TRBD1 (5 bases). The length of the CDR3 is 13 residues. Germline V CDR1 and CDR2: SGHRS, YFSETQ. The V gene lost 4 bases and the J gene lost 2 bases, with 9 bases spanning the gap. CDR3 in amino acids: CASSPDSNTEAFF. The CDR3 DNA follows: TGCGCCAGCAGCCCCGACAGTAACACTGAAGCTTTCTTT. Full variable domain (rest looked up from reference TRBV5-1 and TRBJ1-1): KAGVTQTPRYLIKTRGQQVTLSCSPISGHRSVSWYQQTPGQGLQFLFEYFSETQRNKGNFPGRFSGRQFSNSRSEMNVSTLELGDSALYLCASSPDSNTEAFFGQGTRLTVV.

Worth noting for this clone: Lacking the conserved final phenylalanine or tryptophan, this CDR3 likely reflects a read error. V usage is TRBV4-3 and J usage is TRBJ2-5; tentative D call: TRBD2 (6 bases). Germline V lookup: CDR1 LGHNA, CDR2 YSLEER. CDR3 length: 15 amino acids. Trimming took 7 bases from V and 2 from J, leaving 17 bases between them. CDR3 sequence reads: CASNRYYRGQETQYL. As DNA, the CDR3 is TGCGCCAGCAACCGATATTACCGGGGGCAAGAGACCCAGTACCTC.

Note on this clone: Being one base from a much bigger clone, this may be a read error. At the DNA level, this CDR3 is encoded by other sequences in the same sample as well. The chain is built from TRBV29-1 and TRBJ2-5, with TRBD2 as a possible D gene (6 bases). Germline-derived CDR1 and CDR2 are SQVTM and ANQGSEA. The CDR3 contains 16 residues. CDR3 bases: TGTAGCGTTGAAGATCCAAGTCCGGGGGATGTGGAGACCCAGTACTTC. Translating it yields CSVEDPSPGDVETQYF.